This T cell receptor (beta chain) was recorded in a study of cytomegalovirus exposure and HLA in healthy donors. With 60 Vbeta and 13 Jbeta primers, the PCR was carried out. Repertoires were generated with immunoSEQ multiplex PCR, while TCRdb's copy carries only in-frame clones and drops some. The sample carries around 85,000 clones, more than 75% recorded once. Germline-derived CDR1 and CDR2 are SGHAT and FQNNGV. The CDR3 totals 19 residues. V trimming: 3 bases; J trimming: 0 bases; junction bases outside the gene matches: 11. This TCR derives from a woman aged 45-65 years in good health and CMV-seropositive. The sample consisted of PBMCs. The chain carries TRBV11-2 and TRBJ2-2; 9 nucleotides match TRBD2. Here the CDR3 DNA reads TGTGCCAGCAGCTTCCCCCGACTAGCGGTCATACCGAACACCGGGGAGCTGTTTTTT. This translates into CASSFPRLAVIPNTGELFF.